This paragraph covers one TCR beta chain sequence. The data were obtained in a study of read filtering for tumor transcriptome and immune sequencing. Across the whole study: Among patients, 17 to 20 were male and more than 12 female, aged 47 to 80 (mean about 70). DNase treatment preceded whole-transcriptome library preparation.

The library was built from roughly 400 ng RNA with molecular barcoded adaptors for alpha/delta and beta/gamma chains. MiXCR was run by TCRdb on the reads, yielding one entry per CDR3 protein. The table shows approximately 58,000 distinct CDR3 sequences, with 20% to 25% occurring only once. The CDR3 runs to 13 residues. Germline V CDR1 and CDR2: SGHDN, FVKESK. Trimming cost V 7 bases and J 2 bases, with 12 bases left between them. V and J are TRBV14 and TRBJ2-7; D is perhaps TRBD1 (6 bases). The sequencing sample was made of a population of CD138-negative cells sorted from bone marrow. The clonotype originates from a donor older than 35 with multiple myeloma. The CDR3 loop reads CASKKTGTYEQYF. As DNA, the CDR3 is TGTGCCAGCAAGAAAACAGGGACCTACGAGCAGTACTTC.